A single sample gave rise to the 7 T cell receptor beta chains below, sequenced in a study of regulatory T cells in long-lasting Graves disease. TCR beta libraries were built with iRepertoire HTBI primers and Arm-PCR of CDR3 regions. TCRdb redid the calling of the multiplex PCR reads with MiXCR, one entry per CDR3 protein. This sample has roughly 560,000 distinct CDR3 sequences, with roughly a sixth found just once. Regarding time point: newly diagnosed GD, antithyroid drugs for less than 3 months. The TCR library was prepared using RNA isolated from PBMCs. These records were also assigned to another study, of T cells in Graves' hyperthyroidism and ophthalmopathy.

The input for sequencing was peripheral blood mononuclear cells (PBMCs), taken at new diagnosis, from a patient treated with antithyroid drugs. The receptors derive from a woman aged 35-65 years with Graves disease.

The genes are TRBV2 and TRBJ2-2, with 7 bases fitting TRBD2. The junction had 6 bases not matched to a gene; V was cut back by 4 bases and J by 4 bases. The CDR3 has 15 amino acids. Germline CDR1 SNHLY, CDR2 FYNNEI. CDR3 DNA sequence: TGTGCCAGCAGTGTCCTGACTAGCCTCACCGGGGAGCTGTTTTTT. This translates into CASSVLTSLTGELFF.

This clonotype was observed at least ten times. The V gene is TRBV6-1, the J gene TRBJ1-6; D is unresolved. The ends were cut back, 5 bases at V and 7 bases at J, with 18 bases in the middle. The CDR3 contains 16 residues. CDR1 MNHNS and CDR2 SASEGT come from the germline V gene. The CDR3: CASSHEGGVSNSPLHF. The CDR3 nucleotides read TGTGCCAGCAGTCACGAGGGTGGGGTGAGCAATTCACCCCTCCACTTT.

The chain recombines TRBV7-9 with TRBJ1-2; D remains ambiguous. The CDR3 extends over 16 amino acids. The V and J ends lost 0 bases and 3 bases respectively, with 14 bases between them. Germline assignment: CDR1 SEHNR and CDR2 FQNEAQ (reference sequence). As DNA, the CDR3 is TGTGCCAGCAGCTTAGCCGGCGGACGGGAGCACTATGGCTACACCTTC. Translated: CASSLAGGREHYGYTF.

As regards this clonotype: A junction end diverges from the germline sequence, so it may reflect a read error. The CDR3 DNA reads as TGTGCCACCAGTGATTCTACAGAAATGAACACTGAAGCTTCCTTT. This translates into CATSDSTEMNTEASF. The genes are TRBV24-1 and TRBJ1-1; D is undetermined. There are 15 residues in the CDR3. The germline gives CDR1 KGHDR, CDR2 SFDVKD.

This clonotype occurred a few times. V is TRBV29-1 and J is TRBJ1-4; TRBD1 agrees at 10 bases. The CDR3 covers 14 residues. The trim removed 3 bases at V and 8 bases at J, leaving 6 bases unmatched. CDR1 SQVTM and CDR2 ANQGSEA come from the germline V gene. The CDR3 loop is CSVDAGTGEEKLFF. For the CDR3, the DNA is TGCAGCGTTGACGCCGGGACAGGGGAGGAAAAACTGTTTTTT.

This clonotype showed up many times. The gene calls are TRBV7-9 and TRBJ2-5; D could derive from TRBD1 or TRBD2 (5 bases each). Germline V gene sequence: CDR1 SEHNR, CDR2 FQNEAQ (reference sequence). This CDR3 region has 14 residues. Between the trimmed V and J ends, which lost 0 bases and 5 bases, there was a span of 10 bases. The CDR3 DNA reads as TGTGCCAGCAGCTTAGCGTCTGAGGGGGAGACCCAGTACTTC. Translated, it gives CASSLASEGETQYF. Full variable domain (remainder filled in from reference TRBV7-9 and TRBJ2-5): DTGVSQNPRHKITKRGQNVTFRCDPISEHNRLYWYRQTLGQGPEFLTYFQNEAQLEKSRLLSDRFSAERPKGSFSTLEIQRTEQGDSAMYLCASSLASEGETQYFGPGTRLLVL.

Regarding this clonotype: This could be a read error, since a much larger clone is one nucleotide away. This chain connects TRBV10-2 to TRBJ2-3, with TRBD1 matching 7 bases. The J call could be wrong; TRBJ1-1 is a better fit for the DNA end. Germline assignment: CDR1 WSHSY and CDR2 SAAADI. The CDR3 is 14 residues long. Written as DNA, the CDR3 is TGCGCCATCGAGTCGGGGATCAGGGGGACTGAAGCTTTCTTT. Amino acid sequence: CAIESGIRGTEAFF.